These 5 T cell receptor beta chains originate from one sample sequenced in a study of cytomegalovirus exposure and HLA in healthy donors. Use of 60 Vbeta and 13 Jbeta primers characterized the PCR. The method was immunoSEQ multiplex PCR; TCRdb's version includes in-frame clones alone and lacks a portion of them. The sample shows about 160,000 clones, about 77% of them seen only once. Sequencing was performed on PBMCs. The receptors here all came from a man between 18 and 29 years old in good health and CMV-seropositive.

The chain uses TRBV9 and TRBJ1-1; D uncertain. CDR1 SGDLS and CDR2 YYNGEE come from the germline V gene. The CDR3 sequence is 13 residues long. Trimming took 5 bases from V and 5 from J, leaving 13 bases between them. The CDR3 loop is CASRGGPGTEAFF. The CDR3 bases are TGTGCCAGCAGAGGAGGGCCGGGGACTGAAGCTTTCTTT. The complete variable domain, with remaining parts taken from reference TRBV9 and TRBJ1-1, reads DSGVTQTPKHLITATGQRVTLRCSPRSGDLSVYWYQQSLDQGLQFLIQYYNGEERAKGNILERFSAQQFPDLHSELNLSSLELGDSALYFCASRGGPGTEAFFGQGTRLTVV.

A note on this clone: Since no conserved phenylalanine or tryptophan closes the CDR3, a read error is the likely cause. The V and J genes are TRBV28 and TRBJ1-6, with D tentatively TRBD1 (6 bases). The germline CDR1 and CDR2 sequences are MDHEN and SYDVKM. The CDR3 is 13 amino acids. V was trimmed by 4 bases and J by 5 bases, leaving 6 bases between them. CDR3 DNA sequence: TGTGCCAGCAGTTGGGACAATAATTCACCCCTCCACCTT. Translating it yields CASSWDNNSPLHL.

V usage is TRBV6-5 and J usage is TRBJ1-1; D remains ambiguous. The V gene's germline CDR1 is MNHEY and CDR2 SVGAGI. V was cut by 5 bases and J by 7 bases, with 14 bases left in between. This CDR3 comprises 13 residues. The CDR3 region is CASSEADVYEAFF. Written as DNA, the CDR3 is TGTGCCAGCAGTGAAGCGGACGTCTATGAAGCTTTCTTT.

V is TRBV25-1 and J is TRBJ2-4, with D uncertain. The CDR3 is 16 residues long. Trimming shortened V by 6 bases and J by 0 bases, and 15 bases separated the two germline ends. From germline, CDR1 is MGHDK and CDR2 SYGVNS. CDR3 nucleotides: TGTGCCAGCAGCTCAAACAGTGCTCTAGCCAAAAACATTCAGTACTTC. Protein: CASSSNSALAKNIQYF.

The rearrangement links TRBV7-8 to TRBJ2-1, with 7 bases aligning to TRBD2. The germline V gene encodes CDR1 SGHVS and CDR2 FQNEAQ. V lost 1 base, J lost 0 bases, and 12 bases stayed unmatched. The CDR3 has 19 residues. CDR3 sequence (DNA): TGTGCCAGCAGCTTAGTCCCACTAGCGTTAGACTTCTCCTACAATGAGCAGTTCTTC. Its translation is CASSLVPLALDFSYNEQFF.